The 10 T cell receptor beta chains below come from one sample, sequenced in a study of early T cells in non-severe SARS-CoV-2 infection. TCRdb re-derived calls from the 5' RACE reads in MiXCR, one entry per CDR3 protein. The sample carries roughly 20,000 distinct CDR3 sequences, about 4% recorded once. The sample comprised whole blood. Source of these receptors: an adult who was a healthcare worker with PCR-confirmed SARS-CoV-2 infection or an uninfected control (not recorded which).

This clonotype has at least ten counts. The chain combines TRBV4-2 with TRBJ1-1; D ambiguous. The CDR3 has 13 residues. Trimming removed 2 bases at V and 1 base at J, with 5 bases between. Germline CDR1 reads LGHNA; CDR2 reads YNFKEQ. Written as DNA, the CDR3 is TGTGCCAGCAGCCAAAGTCCGAACACTGAAGCTTTCTTT. It codes for CASSQSPNTEAFF.

In its sample, this clonotype was seen a few times. The CDR3 region has the DNA TGTGCCAGCAGTCCCCCCATGACTAGCGGGGGCACAGATACGCAGTATTTT. This codes for CASSPPMTSGGTDTQYF. V gene TRBV5-4 combines with J gene TRBJ2-3, with TRBD2 identical over 11 bases. V gave up 5 bases and J gave up 1 base; unmatched junction bases: 9. This CDR3 has 17 residues. The germline V gene encodes CDR1 SGHNT and CDR2 YYREEE (reference sequence).

The gene calls are TRBV29-1 and TRBJ1-4; 10 bases line up with TRBD1. The ends lost 3 bases at V and 6 bases at J; junction bases unmatched: 7. The V gene's germline CDR1 is SQVTM and CDR2 ANQGSEA. This CDR3 region has 15 residues. The CDR3 DNA reads TGCAGCGTTGAGAGGGAGACAGGGGGCGATGAAAAACTGTTTTTT. This sequence encodes CSVERETGGDEKLFF.

This clonotype was seen only a few times. The chain carries TRBV10-3 and TRBJ2-7, with 13 bases lining up with TRBD2. The germline gives CDR1 ENHRY, CDR2 SYGVKD. This CDR3 has 14 amino acids. The V gene end was trimmed by 8 bases and the J gene end by 5 bases; junction bases not matched to a gene: 6. The CDR3 DNA reads TGTGCCATCGCCACTAGCGGGGGGGTTAACGAGCAGTACTTC. Protein product: CAIATSGGVNEQYF.

In its sample, this clonotype was seen many times. The V gene is TRBV20-1, the J gene TRBJ2-2; D is possibly TRBD1 (5 bases). Trimming shortened V by 3 bases and J by 1 base, and 9 bases separated the two germline ends. CDR3 size: 14 residues. Germline CDR1 reads DFQATT; CDR2 reads SNEGSKA (reference sequence). The CDR3 DNA sequence: TGCAGTGCTAGTCAAACAGGGAACACCGGGGAGCTGTTTTTT. Amino acids: CSASQTGNTGELFF.

This clonotype was counted ten times or more. The rearrangement links TRBV12-3 or TRBV12-4 to TRBJ1-1; D gene uncertain. The V end was cut by 6 bases, the J end by 1 base, with 12 bases between. The CDR3 has 14 residues. CDR3 sequence reads: CASSPGFGNTEAFF. Written as DNA, the CDR3 is TGTGCCAGCAGCCCAGGCTTTGGGAACACTGAAGCTTTCTTT.

This clonotype turned up a few times. V gene TRBV5-5 combines with J gene TRBJ2-6; 7 nucleotides line up with TRBD1. J was trimmed by 0 bases and V by 2 bases; bases with no gene match: 17. Germline V gives CDR1 SGHKS, CDR2 YYEKEE (reference sequence). This CDR3 contains 21 residues. CDR3 loop: CASSFTLTGLQGSSGANVLTF. The DNA for the CDR3 is TGTGCCAGCAGCTTCACGCTCACGGGTCTACAGGGGAGCTCTGGGGCCAACGTCCTGACTTTC.

This clonotype was observed at least ten times. The chain joins TRBV7-3 to TRBJ2-2, with no clear D. This CDR3 comprises 14 residues. Germline V lookup: CDR1 SGHTA, CDR2 FQGTGA. Trimming took 2 bases from V and 0 from J, leaving 4 bases between them. In DNA form, the CDR3 reads TGTGCCAGCAGCTTAGCGGCGAACACCGGGGAGCTGTTTTTT. Residues: CASSLAANTGELFF.

This clonotype appeared many times. The rearrangement links TRBV5-4 to TRBJ1-2; TRBD1 agrees at 8 bases. Germline CDR1 is SGHNT and CDR2 is YYREEE (reference sequence). V trimming: 3 bases; J trimming: 0 bases; junction bases outside the gene matches: 10. This CDR3 is 17 amino acids long. The CDR3 is CASSSRTGSPANYGYTF. The CDR3 nucleotides are TGTGCCAGCAGCTCAAGGACAGGGAGCCCCGCTAACTATGGCTACACCTTC.

This clonotype was recorded many times. The V call is TRBV6-1, the J call TRBJ2-7, with 9 nucleotides matching TRBD1. The CDR3 extends over 13 amino acids. Germline CDR1 MNHNS, CDR2 SASEGT. After removal of 7 bases from V and 4 bases from J, the junction contained 5 bases not matched to a gene. CDR3 DNA: TGTGCCAGCATAAGGACAGGGGTGTACGAGCAGTACTTC. Translated: CASIRTGVYEQYF.